This TCR beta chain was captured in a study of CD4 T cells in relation to SARS-CoV-2 and coronaviruses. Broader study findings: The assay detects memory recall responses, not culture-primed primary responses.

TCRdb keeps only in-frame clones here, not all; method: immunoSEQ multiplex PCR. The table lists about 38,000 clones, around nine tenths of them singletons. Germline-derived CDR1 and CDR2 are MNHEY and SVGAGI. The CDR3 has 15 residues. V lost 6 bases to trimming and J lost 7 bases; unmatched junction nucleotides: 12. For this clone: No antigen is known for it.

Naive and memory CD4+ T cells were separated from cryopreserved PBMCs. The chain joins TRBV6-5 to TRBJ2-1, with TRBD2 identical over 7 bases. The receptor was isolated from an adult with COVID-19. Source material: memory CD4+ T cells from PBMCs. The CDR3 is CASRKSGESGNEQFF. In DNA, the CDR3 is TGTGCCAGCAGAAAAAGCGGGGAATCAGGGAATGAGCAGTTCTTC.